This T cell receptor beta chain was found in a study of blood T cells in healthy people across ages. Regarding the study as a whole: Diversity estimates from one million T cells were considered underestimates. Donors of long life had a larger count of naive CD4+ cells and greater diversity than aged donors.

The V gene lost 3 bases and the J gene lost 4 bases, with 12 bases spanning the gap. The V gene's germline CDR1 is SNHLY and CDR2 FYNNEI. The CDR3 loop spans 14 amino acids. This clonotype was found once. Its antigen remains unidentified. Donors each provided roughly 11 milliliters of peripheral blood. A second PCR of about 6 to 11 cycles used a sample-barcoded 5' primer and a J-beta primer mix. TCRdb independently ran MiXCR on the 5' RACE reads; one entry per CDR3 protein. The profile covers 1.5 million or so distinct CDR3 sequences, with about 45% appearing a single time and more than 4% taken by the ten largest.

The chain couples TRBV2 to TRBJ1-2; a weak D match, TRBD1 (5 bases). The origin of this receptor is a woman under 30 in good health. The sequencing input was blood. The CDR3 spells CASSDYGQSYGYTF. The CDR3 DNA reads TGTGCCAGCAGTGACTACGGACAATCCTATGGCTACACCTTC. Complete variable domain (other parts from reference TRBV2 and TRBJ1-2): EPEVTQTPSHQVTQMGQEVILRCVPISNHLYFYWYRQILGQKVEFLVSFYNNEISEKSEIFDDQFSVERPDGSNFTLKIRSTKLEDSAMYFCASSDYGQSYGYTFGSGTRLTVV.